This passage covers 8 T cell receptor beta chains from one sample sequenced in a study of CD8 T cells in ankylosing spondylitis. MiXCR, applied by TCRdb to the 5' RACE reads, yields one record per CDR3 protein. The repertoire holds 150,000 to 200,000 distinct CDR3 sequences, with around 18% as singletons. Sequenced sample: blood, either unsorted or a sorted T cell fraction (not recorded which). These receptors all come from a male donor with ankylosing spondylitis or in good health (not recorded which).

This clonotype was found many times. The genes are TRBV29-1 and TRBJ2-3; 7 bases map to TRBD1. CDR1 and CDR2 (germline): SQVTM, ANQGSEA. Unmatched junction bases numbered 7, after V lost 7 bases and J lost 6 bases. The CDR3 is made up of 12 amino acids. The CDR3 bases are TGCAGCGCCGGGGACAGTTGGGATACGCAGTATTTT. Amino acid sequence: CSAGDSWDTQYF.

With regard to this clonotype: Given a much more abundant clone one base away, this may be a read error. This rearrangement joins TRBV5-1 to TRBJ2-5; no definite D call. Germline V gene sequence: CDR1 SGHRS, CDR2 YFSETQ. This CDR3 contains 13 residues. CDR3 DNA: TGCGCCAGCAGCTTATCCCCTTATGAGACCCGGTACTTC. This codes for CASSLSPYETRYF.

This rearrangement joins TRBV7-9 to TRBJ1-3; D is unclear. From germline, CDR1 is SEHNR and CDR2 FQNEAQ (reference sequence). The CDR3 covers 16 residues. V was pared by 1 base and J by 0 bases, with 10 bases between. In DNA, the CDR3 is TGTGCCAGCAGCTTAGGGGTCGGAATCTCTGGAAACACCATATATTTT. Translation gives CASSLGVGISGNTIYF.

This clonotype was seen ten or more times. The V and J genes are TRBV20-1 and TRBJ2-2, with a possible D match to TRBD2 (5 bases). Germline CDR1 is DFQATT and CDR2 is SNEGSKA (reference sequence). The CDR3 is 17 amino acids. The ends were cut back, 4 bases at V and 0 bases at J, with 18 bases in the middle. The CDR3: CSAIDGLRGSNTGELFF. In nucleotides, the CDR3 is TGCAGTGCTATAGATGGACTCCGGGGTTCGAACACCGGGGAGCTGTTTTTT.

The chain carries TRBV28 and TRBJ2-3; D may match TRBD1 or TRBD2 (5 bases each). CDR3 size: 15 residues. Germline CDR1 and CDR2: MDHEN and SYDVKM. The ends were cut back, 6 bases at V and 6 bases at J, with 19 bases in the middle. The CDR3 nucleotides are TGTGCCAGCAGCGATTCTAGGGGAGTGGTGGATACGCAGTATTTT. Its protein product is CASSDSRGVVDTQYF.

This CDR3 reads CASSLEDATRGELFF. The DNA of the CDR3 is TGTGCCAGCTCTCTCGAGGACGCTACCCGCGGGGAGCTGTTTTTT. The chain employs TRBV18 and TRBJ2-2; D gene ambiguous. Germline V gene lookup returns CDR1 KGHSH and CDR2 LQKENI. V was clipped by 6 bases and J by 7 bases, with 18 bases between them. This CDR3 has 15 residues.

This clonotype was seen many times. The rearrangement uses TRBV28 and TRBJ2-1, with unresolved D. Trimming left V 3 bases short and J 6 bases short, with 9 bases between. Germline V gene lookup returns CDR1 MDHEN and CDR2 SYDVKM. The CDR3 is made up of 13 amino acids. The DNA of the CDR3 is TGTGCCAGCAGTTTGATAGCACGCAATGAGCAGTTCTTC. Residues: CASSLIARNEQFF.

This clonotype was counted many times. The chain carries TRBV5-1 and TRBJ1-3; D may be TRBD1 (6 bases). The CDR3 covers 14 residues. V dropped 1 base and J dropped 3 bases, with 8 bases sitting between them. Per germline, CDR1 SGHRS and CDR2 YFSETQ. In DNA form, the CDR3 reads TGCGCCAGCAGCTTGTCACAGGGTGGAAACACCATATATTTT. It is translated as CASSLSQGGNTIYF.